The 15 T cell receptor beta chains below all came from one sample that was sequenced in a study of early T cells in non-severe SARS-CoV-2 infection. TCRdb redid the calling of the 5' RACE reads with MiXCR, one entry per CDR3 protein. The sample has roughly 34,000 distinct CDR3 sequences, roughly 4.5% seen once; the top ten hold approximately 8.5%. Sequencing input: whole blood. These receptors were obtained from an adult who was a healthcare worker with PCR-confirmed SARS-CoV-2 infection or an uninfected control (not recorded which).

This clonotype is medium-sized. J is TRBJ1-5 and V is TRBV5-5; D possibly corresponds to TRBD1 (5 bases). Germline V gene sequence: CDR1 SGHKS, CDR2 YYEKEE (reference sequence). V was pared by 0 bases and J by 9 bases, with 10 bases between. The CDR3 spans 13 residues. CDR3 nucleotide sequence: TGTGCCAGCAGCTTGGCAGGGTCAAGGCCCCAGCATTTT. As protein: CASSLAGSRPQHF.

This clonotype was detected many times. The rearrangement uses TRBV30 and TRBJ1-1; D is uncertain. Germline loops: CDR1 GTSNPN, CDR2 SVGIG (reference sequence). Between the trimmed V and J ends, which lost 4 bases and 10 bases, there was a span of 10 bases. The CDR3 length is 10 residues. CDR3 amino acids: CAWKRTVAFF. CDR3 bases: TGTGCCTGGAAACGGACGGTAGCTTTCTTT. Based on the CDR3 plus reference TRBV30 and TRBJ1-1, the full variable domain is SQTIHQWPATLVQPVGSPLSLECTVEGTSNPNLYWYRQAAGRGLQLLFYSVGIGQISSEVPQNLSASRPQDRQFILSSKKLLLSDSGFYLCAWKRTVAFFGQGTRLTVV.

The V call is TRBV7-8, the J call TRBJ2-2; 10 positions agree with TRBD1. The trim removed 5 bases at V and 1 base at J, leaving 7 bases unmatched. Germline CDR1 is SGHVS and CDR2 is FQNEAQ. CDR3 size: 17 residues. The CDR3 region is CASSPRQGALNTGELFF. CDR3 DNA: TGTGCCAGCAGCCCCCGACAGGGGGCTCTGAACACCGGGGAGCTGTTTTTT. Complete variable domain (other parts from reference TRBV7-8 and TRBJ2-2): GAGVSQSPRYKVAKRGQDVALRCDPISGHVSLFWYQQALGQGPEFLTYFQNEAQLDKSGLPSDRFFAERPEGSVSTLKIQRTQQEDSAVYLCASSPRQGALNTGELFFGEGSRLTVL.

This clonotype was counted only a few times. The chain carries TRBV5-1 and TRBJ2-5; D is perhaps TRBD1 or TRBD2 (5 bases each). Germline V CDR1 and CDR2: SGHRS, YFSETQ. The CDR3 consists of 13 residues. The V end was cut by 2 bases, the J end by 4 bases, with 9 bases between. The CDR3 region has the DNA TGCGCCAGCAGCTTTGGGGGTCGAGAGACCCAGTACTTC. Residues: CASSFGGRETQYF.

This clonotype was detected only a few times. This chain links TRBV28 with TRBJ2-2; 8 nucleotides match TRBD1. CDR1 and CDR2 from the germline V gene are MDHEN and SYDVKM. The CDR3 is 16 amino acids. The junction had 7 bases not matched to a gene; V was cut back by 6 bases and J by 1 base. The CDR3 coding sequence is TGTGCCAGCAGAGCGACAGGGGCCCTGAACACCGGGGAGCTGTTTTTT. It codes for CASRATGALNTGELFF.

This clonotype has only a few counts. This chain links TRBV15 with TRBJ2-2; D is perhaps TRBD1 (8 bases). V was shortened by 6 bases and J by 3 bases, with 17 bases between the two germline ends. Germline lookup yields CDR1 LNHNV and CDR2 YYDKDF (reference sequence). This CDR3 spans 16 amino acids. The CDR3 bases are TGTGCCACCAGGGGGGGGACAGGAGAATACACCGGGGAGCTGTTTTTT. The encoded protein is CATRGGTGEYTGELFF.

This clonotype appeared many times. This chain connects TRBV27 to TRBJ1-6, with no clear D. Trimming took 3 bases from V and 0 from J, leaving 6 bases between them. CDR1 is MNHEY and CDR2 is SMNVEV in the germline V gene (reference sequence). The CDR3 contains 15 residues. DNA for the CDR3: TGTGCCAGCAGTTTCGCGAGCTCCTATAATTCACCCCTCCACTTT. Protein sequence: CASSFASSYNSPLHF.

This clonotype was recorded many times. V is TRBV7-9 and J is TRBJ1-5, with 7 nucleotides matching TRBD1. The CDR3 length is 14 residues. The germline V gene has CDR1 SEHNR and CDR2 FQNEAQ (reference sequence). V trimming: 0 bases; J trimming: 5 bases; junction bases outside the gene matches: 1. The chain's CDR3 is CASSLAGQDQPQHF. The CDR3 nucleotides are TGTGCCAGCAGCTTAGCTGGACAGGATCAGCCCCAGCATTTT.

This clonotype was seen a few times. The chain joins TRBV5-1 to TRBJ2-3; 8 bases map to TRBD2. CDR1 and CDR2 from the germline V gene are SGHRS and YFSETQ. The CDR3 contains 14 residues. V shed 5 bases and J 5 bases; nucleotides not matched to a gene: 7. CDR3: CASRQTSEGDTQYF. Here the CDR3 DNA reads TGCGCCAGCAGGCAGACTAGCGAAGGAGATACGCAGTATTTT.

This clonotype was counted ten times or more. The chain couples TRBV6-5 to TRBJ2-7; D might be TRBD1 (6 bases). In germline, CDR1 is MNHEY, CDR2 SVGAGI. The ends were cut back, 2 bases at V and 3 bases at J, with 8 bases in the middle. The CDR3 has 13 residues. This CDR3 reads CASSYMGHYEQYF. The CDR3 DNA follows: TGTGCCAGCAGTTACATGGGACACTACGAGCAGTACTTC.

This clonotype was observed many times. V is TRBV7-7 and J is TRBJ2-3; D perhaps matches TRBD1 (6 bases). V gave up 0 bases and J gave up 5 bases, with 6 bases separating them. The length of the CDR3 is 13 residues. Germline loops: CDR1 SSHAT, CDR2 FNYEAQ (reference sequence). The CDR3 DNA is TGTGCCAGCAGCTTAGCAGGGGGAGATACGCAGTATTTT. Translated, it gives CASSLAGGDTQYF.

Ten or more counts support this clonotype. The chain employs TRBV6-2 or TRBV6-3 and TRBJ2-2; TRBD1 agrees at 8 bases. The CDR3 is 15 residues long. Germline V gene lookup returns CDR1 MNHEY and CDR2 SVGEGT. The junction had 2 bases not matched to a gene; V was cut back by 5 bases and J by 0 bases. Here the CDR3 reads CASSETGANTGELFF. CDR3 bases: TGTGCCAGCAGTGAGACAGGGGCGAACACCGGGGAGCTGTTTTTT.

This clonotype was counted ten times or more. The V and J genes are TRBV7-2 and TRBJ2-3, with 8 bases lining up with TRBD1. CDR3 length equals 16 residues. The V gene's germline CDR1 is SGHTA and CDR2 FQGNSA. V shed 0 bases, J shed 6 bases, and the junction held 8 bases outside the gene matches. The CDR3 is CASSLARGRSSDTQYF. The DNA of the CDR3 is TGTGCCAGCAGCTTAGCCAGGGGGCGCTCCTCGGATACGCAGTATTTT.

Regarding this clonotype: A much larger clone differs by one base, so this may be a read error. The chain is built from TRBV12-3 or TRBV12-4 and TRBJ1-6; TRBD1 might be the D (5 bases). CDR3 length equals 13 residues. This CDR3 reads CASSFGGNPPLHF. In DNA form, the CDR3 reads TGTGCCAGCAGTTTCGGGGGTAATCCACCCCTCCACTTT.

At least ten counts were recorded for this clonotype. One end of the junction is discordant with germline, which a read error may explain. The chain links TRBV12-3 or TRBV12-4 to TRBJ1-1; no clear D gene. The CDR3 totals 14 residues. CDR3 residues: CASSLYGENTEAFF. The CDR3 region has the DNA TGCGCCAGCAGCTTGTATGGGGAGAACACTGAAGCTTTCTTT.